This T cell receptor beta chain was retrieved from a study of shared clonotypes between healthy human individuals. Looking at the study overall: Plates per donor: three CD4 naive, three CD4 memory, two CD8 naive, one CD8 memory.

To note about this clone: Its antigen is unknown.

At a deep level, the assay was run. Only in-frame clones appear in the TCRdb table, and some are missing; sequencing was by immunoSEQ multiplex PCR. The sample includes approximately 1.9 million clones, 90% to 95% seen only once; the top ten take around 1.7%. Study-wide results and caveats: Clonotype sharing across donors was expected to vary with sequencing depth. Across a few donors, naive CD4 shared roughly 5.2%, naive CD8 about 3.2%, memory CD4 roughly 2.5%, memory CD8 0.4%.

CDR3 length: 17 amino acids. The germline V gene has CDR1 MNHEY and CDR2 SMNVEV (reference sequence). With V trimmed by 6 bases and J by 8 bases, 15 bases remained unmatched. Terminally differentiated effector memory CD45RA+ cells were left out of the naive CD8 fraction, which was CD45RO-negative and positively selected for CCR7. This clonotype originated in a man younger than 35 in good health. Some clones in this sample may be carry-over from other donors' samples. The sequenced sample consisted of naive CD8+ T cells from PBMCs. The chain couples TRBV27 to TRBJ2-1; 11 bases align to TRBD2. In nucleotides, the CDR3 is TGTGCCAGCAGCCCCTTCGAAACTAGCGGGAGTAGTGATGAGCAGTTCTTC. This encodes CASSPFETSGSSDEQFF.